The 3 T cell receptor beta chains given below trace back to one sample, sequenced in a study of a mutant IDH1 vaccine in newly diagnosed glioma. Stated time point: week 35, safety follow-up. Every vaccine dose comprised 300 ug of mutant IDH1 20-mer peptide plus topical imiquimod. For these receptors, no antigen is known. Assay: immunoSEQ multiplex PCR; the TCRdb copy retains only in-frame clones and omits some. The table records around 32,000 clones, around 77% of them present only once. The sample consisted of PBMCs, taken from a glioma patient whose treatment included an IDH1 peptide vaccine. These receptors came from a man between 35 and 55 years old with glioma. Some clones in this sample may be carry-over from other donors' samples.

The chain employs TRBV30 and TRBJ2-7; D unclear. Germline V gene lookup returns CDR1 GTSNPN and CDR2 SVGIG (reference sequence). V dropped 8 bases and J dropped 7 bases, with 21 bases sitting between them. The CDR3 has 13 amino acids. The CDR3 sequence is CARAFGGVGEQYF. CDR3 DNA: TGTGCCCGGGCCTTCGGTGGAGTGGGGGAGCAGTACTTC. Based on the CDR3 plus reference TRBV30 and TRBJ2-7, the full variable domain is SQTIHQWPATLVQPVGSPLSLECTVEGTSNPNLYWYRQAAGRGLQLLFYSVGIGQISSEVPQNLSASRPQDRQFILSSKKLLLSDSGFYLCARAFGGVGEQYFGPGTRLTVT.

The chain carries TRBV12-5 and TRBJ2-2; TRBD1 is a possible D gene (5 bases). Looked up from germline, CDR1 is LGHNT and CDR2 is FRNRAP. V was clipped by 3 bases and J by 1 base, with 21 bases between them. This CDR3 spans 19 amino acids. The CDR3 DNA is TGTGCTAGTGGTTTTCTCTCCATCATCGGCAGGGAGAACACCGGGGAGCTGTTTTTT. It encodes CASGFLSIIGRENTGELFF.

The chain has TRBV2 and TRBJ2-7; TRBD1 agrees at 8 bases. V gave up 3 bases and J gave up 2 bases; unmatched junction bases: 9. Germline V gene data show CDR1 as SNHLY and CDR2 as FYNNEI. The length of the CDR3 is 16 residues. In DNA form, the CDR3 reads TGTGCCAGCAGTGATCCCGGACAGGGACGCACCTACGAGCAGTACTTC. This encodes CASSDPGQGRTYEQYF.